The 27 T cell receptor beta chains presented below share a single source sample, sequenced in a study of T cells in Graves' hyperthyroidism and ophthalmopathy. Researchers amplified the TCR beta CDR3 regions from RNA transcripts. First-round RT-PCR targeting the TCR CDR3 was performed with the HTBI primer set. TCRdb ran MiXCR on the multiplex PCR reads and lists one entry per CDR3 protein. Found here are about 420,000 distinct CDR3 sequences, approximately 15% of them singletons; the top ten hold 11% to 15%. The sequenced material came from blood. These receptors originate from a woman aged 18 to 35 with Graves' hyperthyroidism.

The rearrangement links TRBV7-6 to TRBJ2-3, with D maybe TRBD2 (5 bases). The ends were cut back, 2 bases at V and 3 bases at J, with 18 bases in the middle. Germline assignment: CDR1 SGHVS and CDR2 FNYEAQ. The CDR3 has 17 amino acids. This CDR3 is CASSLNGAPTNTDTQYF. As DNA, the CDR3 is TGTGCCAGCAGCTTAAACGGCGCGCCGACTAATACAGATACGCAGTATTTT.

This clonotype was picked up many times. The chain is built from TRBV2 and TRBJ1-5; D uncertain. CDR3 length equals 14 residues. V was cut by 2 bases and J by 7 bases, with 12 bases left in between. The germline CDR1 and CDR2 sequences are SNHLY and FYNNEI. The CDR3 spells CASSESLGGQPQHF. The CDR3 DNA follows: TGTGCCAGCAGTGAATCGTTGGGTGGGCAGCCCCAGCATTTT.

This clonotype has ten or more counts. The rearrangement uses TRBV29-1 and TRBJ2-5; a possible D gene is TRBD2 (5 bases). The CDR3 has 11 residues. V was clipped by 0 bases and J by 7 bases, with 6 bases between them. Germline lookup yields CDR1 SQVTM and CDR2 ANQGSEA. This chain's CDR3 is CSVEDEGTQYF. The CDR3 DNA reads as TGCAGCGTTGAAGATGAGGGGACCCAGTACTTC.

J is TRBJ1-6 and V is TRBV4-3, with D tentatively TRBD1 (6 bases). CDR3 length: 14 amino acids. V lost 3 bases and J lost 6, with 9 bases in between. Looked up from germline, CDR1 is LGHNA and CDR2 is YSLEER. The chain's CDR3 is CASSHRQVNSPLHF. CDR3 nucleotide sequence: TGCGCCAGCAGCCACCGACAGGTTAATTCACCCCTCCACTTT.

This clonotype was seen repeatedly, ten times or more. The chain couples TRBV13 to TRBJ2-2; 7 bases line up with TRBD1. The ends lost 6 bases at V and 7 bases at J; junction bases unmatched: 8. The CDR3 contains 14 residues. In germline, CDR1 is PRHDT, CDR2 FYEKMQ (reference sequence). The DNA of the CDR3 is TGTGCCAGCAGTCGTAACCAGGGGGACGGGGAGCTGTTTTTT. It is translated as CASSRNQGDGELFF.

The chain employs TRBV20-1 and TRBJ2-1, with 12 bases lining up with TRBD2. V gave up 3 bases and J gave up 2 bases; unmatched junction bases: 5. The length of the CDR3 is 16 residues. Germline V lookup: CDR1 DFQATT, CDR2 SNEGSKA (reference sequence). The CDR3 DNA reads as TGCAGTGCTAGCTTCGGACTAGCGGGAACCTACAATGAGCAGTTCTTC. Translating it yields CSASFGLAGTYNEQFF.

This clonotype was seen at least ten times. The rearrangement links TRBV2 to TRBJ2-7; the match to TRBD2 covers 8 bases. V shed 0 bases, J shed 2 bases, and the junction held 6 bases outside the gene matches. The CDR3 length is 16 residues. CDR1 and CDR2 from the germline V gene are SNHLY and FYNNEI. CDR3 DNA: TGTGCCAGCAGTGAAGCAAATCTAGCGGGCACCTACGAGCAGTACTTC. Encoded protein: CASSEANLAGTYEQYF.

At least ten counts were recorded for this clonotype. The chain couples TRBV24-1 to TRBJ1-1; a possible D gene is TRBD1 (5 bases). CDR3 length equals 13 residues. The germline V gene has CDR1 KGHDR and CDR2 SFDVKD. Trimming removed 2 bases from V and 4 bases from J, with 7 bases in between. The CDR3 is CATSDYRSTEAFF. The CDR3 nucleotides read TGTGCCACCAGTGATTACAGGAGCACTGAAGCTTTCTTT.

In its sample, this clonotype was seen once. The gene calls are TRBV7-2 and TRBJ2-3; D not resolved. The V end lost 2 bases, the J end lost 4 bases, and 10 bases lay between the germline ends. The CDR3 has 14 amino acids. In germline, CDR1 is SGHTA, CDR2 FQGNSA. CDR3 nucleotides: TGTGCCAGCAGCTTAATGAGGTCTTCAGATACGCAGTATTTT. Its protein product is CASSLMRSSDTQYF.

This clonotype was seen repeatedly, ten times or more. This chain connects TRBV24-1 to TRBJ2-2; no reliable D call. V lost 8 bases and J 0 bases, leaving 3 bases between the germline ends. CDR1 and CDR2 (germline): KGHDR, SFDVKD. There are 12 residues in the CDR3. The CDR3 sequence is CATKTNTGELFF. In DNA, the CDR3 is TGTGCCACCAAAACGAACACCGGGGAGCTGTTTTTT.

This clonotype was counted ten times or more. The chain has TRBV13 and TRBJ1-1; D remains ambiguous. This CDR3 region has 11 residues. Trimming took 3 bases from V and 4 from J, leaving 3 bases between them. The germline V gene encodes CDR1 PRHDT and CDR2 FYEKMQ (reference sequence). For the CDR3, the DNA is TGTGCCAGCAGCTTGACCACTGAAGCTTTCTTT. Translating it yields CASSLTTEAFF.

The rearrangement joins TRBV6-4 to TRBJ2-1; 11 bases map to TRBD2. Losses at the gene ends were 5 bases for V and 7 bases for J; bases not matched to a gene: 7. Looked up from germline, CDR1 is MRHNA and CDR2 is SNTAGT. This CDR3 has 15 amino acids. CDR3 amino acids: CASSMETSGINEQFF. DNA for the CDR3: TGTGCCAGCAGTATGGAGACTAGCGGGATAAATGAGCAGTTCTTC.

This clonotype appeared many times. The genes are TRBV18 and TRBJ2-1; no clear D gene. CDR1 and CDR2 from the germline V gene are KGHSH and LQKENI. Trimming took 1 base from V and 10 from J, leaving 8 bases between them. The CDR3 totals 12 residues. DNA of the CDR3: TGTGCCAGCTCACCACGGGTTTCGGAGCAGTTCTTC. Protein: CASSPRVSEQFF.

This clonotype was seen a handful of times. V and J are TRBV20-1 and TRBJ2-1; D gene unclear. The CDR3 loop spans 14 amino acids. The germline gives CDR1 DFQATT, CDR2 SNEGSKA (reference sequence). The V end was cut by 2 bases, the J end by 3 bases, with 11 bases between. The CDR3 region has the DNA TGCAGTGCTAGATTTCCTAGTTACTACAATGAGCAGTTCTTC. It is translated as CSARFPSYYNEQFF.

The gene calls are TRBV20-1 and TRBJ2-4, with 14 bases aligning to TRBD2. The CDR3 contains 19 residues. Germline lookup yields CDR1 DFQATT and CDR2 SNEGSKA (reference sequence). V dropped 3 bases and J dropped 6; count of bases not matched to a gene: 16. CDR3 residues: CSARGTSGSKGMVGNIQYF. As DNA, the CDR3 is TGCAGTGCTAGGGGGACTAGCGGGAGTAAAGGGATGGTGGGAAACATTCAGTACTTC.

This clonotype was counted at least ten times. The CDR3 DNA follows: TGTGCCAGCAGTTCCGGACAGGGCCCGAACACCGGGGAGCTGTTTTTT. Translated: CASSSGQGPNTGELFF. The J gene is TRBJ2-2, the V gene TRBV6-2 or TRBV6-3; 8 bases map to TRBD1. The CDR3 runs to 16 residues. Germline assignment: CDR1 MNHEY and CDR2 SVGEGT. With 4 bases clipped from V and 0 bases from J, the junction kept 4 bases outside the gene matches.

In this sample, this clonotype turned up many times. The chain has TRBV20-1 and TRBJ1-1; D is perhaps TRBD1 (6 bases). This CDR3 has 15 amino acids. Trimming shortened V by 2 bases and J by 1 base, and 14 bases separated the two germline ends. Germline loops: CDR1 DFQATT, CDR2 SNEGSKA (reference sequence). The CDR3, as DNA: TGCAGTGCTAGAAGCCCCGTGACAGGGAACACTGAAGCTTTCTTT. Its protein is CSARSPVTGNTEAFF.

The chain employs TRBV20-1 and TRBJ2-7; 7 bases match TRBD2. The CDR3 has 15 residues. CDR1 DFQATT and CDR2 SNEGSKA come from the germline V gene (reference sequence). Trimming took 4 bases from V and 0 from J; bases not matched to a gene: 9. The CDR3: CSAIRLAGVSYEQYF. Here the CDR3 DNA reads TGCAGTGCTATAAGACTAGCCGGGGTCTCCTACGAGCAGTACTTC.

This clonotype has a handful of counts. The rearrangement joins TRBV19 to TRBJ1-5; maybe TRBD1 (5 bases). Germline-derived CDR1 and CDR2 are LNHDA and SQIVND (reference sequence). With 6 bases removed from V and 2 bases from J, the gap between germline ends came to 17 bases. The CDR3 is made up of 16 amino acids. This CDR3 is CASSPVQRGGNQPQHF. CDR3 DNA sequence: TGTGCCAGTAGCCCGGTTCAGCGAGGGGGCAATCAGCCCCAGCATTTT.

The table lists this clonotype with many counts. The CDR3 DNA is TGTGCCAGCAGACCTGGGGGCGGACGGGAGCAGTACTTC. Translated: CASRPGGGREQYF. The chain employs TRBV12-3 or TRBV12-4 and TRBJ2-7; D is perhaps TRBD1 (6 bases). The V gene lost 6 bases and the J gene lost 7 bases, with 16 bases spanning the gap. This CDR3 contains 13 residues.

With respect to this clonotype: A much bigger clone sits one base away, suggesting this may be a read error. V and J are TRBV5-1 and TRBJ2-7; possibly TRBD1 for D (6 bases). The V gene lost 1 base and the J gene lost 5 bases, with 13 bases spanning the gap. The length of the CDR3 is 14 residues. Germline V lookup: CDR1 SGHRS, CDR2 YFSETQ. Written as DNA, the CDR3 is TGCGCCAGCAGCTTGAACAGGGCCCTCCACGAGCAGTACTTC. This encodes CASSLNRALHEQYF.

In its sample, this clonotype was seen many times. The chain joins TRBV28 to TRBJ1-3; no reliable D call. V was clipped by 6 bases and J by 4 bases, with 13 bases between them. The CDR3 is made up of 14 amino acids. Germline V gives CDR1 MDHEN, CDR2 SYDVKM. CDR3 sequence reads: CASRSVGGGNTIYF. The DNA for the CDR3 is TGTGCCAGCAGGTCGGTCGGCGGGGGAAACACCATATATTTT.

V usage is TRBV20-1 and J usage is TRBJ1-4; TRBD1 is a possible D gene (6 bases). CDR3 length: 14 residues. CDR1 is DFQATT and CDR2 is SNEGSKA in the germline V gene (reference sequence). The V end lost 2 bases, the J end lost 6 bases, and 13 bases lay between the germline ends. The CDR3 here is CSARNIQGDEKLFF. The CDR3 DNA is TGCAGTGCTAGAAATATACAGGGAGATGAAAAACTGTTTTTT.

The chain is built from TRBV19 and TRBJ2-7; D is uncertain. V was shortened by 6 bases and J by 5 bases, with 8 bases between the two germline ends. The CDR3 runs 11 residues. Germline V gene sequence: CDR1 LNHDA, CDR2 SQIVND (reference sequence). CDR3 sequence (DNA): TGTGCCAGTAGCCAATTCAACGAGCAGTACTTC. Translated, it gives CASSQFNEQYF.

This clonotype has at least ten counts. The rearrangement links TRBV11-2 to TRBJ1-1; the match to TRBD1 covers 7 bases. V shed 3 bases and J 7 bases; nucleotides not matched to a gene: 5. CDR3 length: 13 amino acids. The germline V gene has CDR1 SGHAT and CDR2 FQNNGV. The CDR3 protein is CASSFGGGLEAFF. The CDR3 DNA sequence: TGTGCCAGCAGCTTTGGAGGGGGCCTTGAAGCTTTCTTT.

This clonotype was picked up a small number of times. The CDR3 is CASQNLRGIQETQYF. CDR3 DNA sequence: TGTGCCAGCCAAAATCTTCGGGGGATCCAAGAGACCCAGTACTTC. V and J are TRBV3-1 and TRBJ2-5; D might be TRBD2 (6 bases). CDR3 size: 15 residues. V dropped 8 bases and J dropped 1 base, with 17 bases sitting between them. Germline CDR1 reads LGHDT; CDR2 reads YNNKEL (reference sequence).

The chain couples TRBV7-2 to TRBJ2-7, with 7 bases aligning to TRBD2. V shed 5 bases and J 2 bases; nucleotides not matched to a gene: 9. This CDR3 is built from 15 residues. Germline loops: CDR1 SGHTA, CDR2 FQGNSA. The CDR3 region is CASSPGGTIPYEQYF. The CDR3 DNA sequence: TGTGCCAGCAGCCCGGGCGGGACTATCCCCTACGAGCAGTACTTC.